These 14 T cell receptor beta chains share one sample of origin, sequenced in a study of cytomegalovirus exposure and HLA in healthy donors. Some clones are missing from TCRdb's copy, which holds only in-frame ones; the method was immunoSEQ multiplex PCR. The table includes a few hundred thousand clones, 75% to 95% detected once. Sequenced: PBMCs. Every receptor here comes from a woman younger than 35 in good health and CMV-seronegative.

This clone was counted a single time. The chain links TRBV27 to TRBJ2-2; 8 bases fit TRBD2. The CDR3 spans 14 residues. J lost 6 bases, V lost 6 bases, and 6 bases had no gene match. Germline CDR1 is MNHEY and CDR2 is SMNVEV (reference sequence). The CDR3 DNA reads as TGTGCCAGCAGCAGCGGGGGTTTGGCCGGGGAGCTGTTTTTT. This sequence encodes CASSSGGLAGELFF.

The J gene is TRBJ1-4, the V gene TRBV28; tentatively, D is TRBD1 (5 bases). The CDR3 has 14 amino acids. Trimming stripped 8 bases from V and 8 bases from J, with 18 bases between. CDR1 and CDR2 (germline): MDHEN, SYDVKM. The CDR3 nucleotides read TGTGCCAGCGTCGAGCAAGGGGTAGGGGAAAAACTGTTTTTT. Translated, it gives CASVEQGVGEKLFF.

CDR3 nucleotides: TGTGCCAGCAGCTTCGAAGGGACTAGCGGGAGGGCGGAGCAGTACTTC. It is translated as CASSFEGTSGRAEQYF. The chain uses TRBV11-3 and TRBJ2-7; 16 positions agree with TRBD2. Germline V gives CDR1 SGHNT, CDR2 YENEEA. Losses at the gene ends were 3 bases for V and 7 bases for J; bases not matched to a gene: 6. The CDR3 sequence is 16 residues long.

The chain uses TRBV4-1 and TRBJ2-5; 11 nucleotides line up with TRBD2. V was clipped by 4 bases and J by 5 bases; unmatched bases: 15. CDR1 is MGHRA and CDR2 is YSYEKL in the germline V gene. This CDR3 region has 18 residues. The CDR3 DNA sequence: TGCGCCAGCAGCCGAGAGCTGGGGCTAGCGGGAGGTGAGGAGACCCAGTACTTC. Translated: CASSRELGLAGGEETQYF.

The rearrangement joins TRBV29-1 to TRBJ2-3, with TRBD1 identical over 8 bases. The V segment lost 2 bases and the J segment 5 bases; nucleotides outside the gene matches: 12. Germline CDR1 and CDR2: SQVTM and ANQGSEA. CDR3 size: 16 residues. In nucleotides, the CDR3 is TGCAGCGTTGAAAGTATAACAGGGGGGACCGGAGATACGCAGTATTTT. Protein sequence: CSVESITGGTGDTQYF.

This clone is a singleton in its sample. The V call is TRBV19, the J call TRBJ2-3, with D possibly TRBD1 on 5 matching bases. The germline V and J ends were trimmed by 3 bases and 1 base, with 8 bases remaining between them. The CDR3 runs to 14 residues. In germline, CDR1 is LNHDA, CDR2 SQIVND (reference sequence). CDR3 sequence (DNA): TGTGCCAGTAGTATGGCAGGGCGCACAGATACGCAGTATTTT. Translating gives CASSMAGRTDTQYF. The full variable domain, in which reference TRBV19 and TRBJ2-3 provide the parts outside the CDR3, is DGGITQSPKYLFRKEGQNVTLSCEQNLNHDAMYWYRQDPGQGLRLIYYSQIVNDFQKGDIAEGYSVSREKKESFPLTVTSAQKNPTAFYLCASSMAGRTDTQYFGPGTRLTVL.

The chain uses TRBV27 and TRBJ2-7; D ambiguous. Germline lookup yields CDR1 MNHEY and CDR2 SMNVEV (reference sequence). V lost 2 bases, J lost 6 bases, and 11 bases lay in between. CDR3 length equals 13 residues. The CDR3 DNA reads as TGTGCCAGCAGTTTAGCGTCGTATTTCGAGCAGTACTTC. It specifies CASSLASYFEQYF.

This rearrangement joins TRBV6-4 to TRBJ2-3, with D maybe TRBD2 (6 bases). Trimming stripped 3 bases from V and 2 bases from J, with 12 bases between. Germline CDR1 MRHNA, CDR2 SNTAGT. The CDR3 covers 15 residues. This chain's CDR3 is CASSDPSGPTDTQYF. DNA of the CDR3: TGTGCCAGCAGTGATCCCAGCGGGCCCACAGATACGCAGTATTTT.

The chain recombines TRBV30 with TRBJ1-2; D ambiguous. The CDR3 consists of 13 residues. The V and J ends lost 3 bases and 3 bases respectively, with 11 bases between them. Germline assignment: CDR1 GTSNPN and CDR2 SVGIG (reference sequence). In DNA, the CDR3 is TGTGCCTGGAGCCATCGAGGGTACTATGGCTACACCTTC. This encodes CAWSHRGYYGYTF.

The chain couples TRBV5-5 to TRBJ1-2; tentatively, D is TRBD1 (6 bases). The V gene's germline CDR1 is SGHKS and CDR2 YYEKEE (reference sequence). The CDR3 runs to 13 residues. Trimming pared 4 bases from V and 5 bases from J, leaving 12 bases between. The CDR3 loop reads CASSPRDTYGYTF. The CDR3 coding sequence is TGTGCCAGCAGCCCGAGGGACACTTATGGCTACACCTTC.

The chain has TRBV30 and TRBJ1-5; 7 nucleotides line up with TRBD1. The CDR3 runs 16 residues. Germline trimming cut 0 bases from V and 5 bases from J; bases unmatched to any gene: 10. The germline gives CDR1 GTSNPN, CDR2 SVGIG (reference sequence). The CDR3 DNA follows: TGTGCCTGGAGTGTGTTTCACAGGGGTTACGATCAGCCCCAGCATTTT. Amino acid sequence: CAWSVFHRGYDQPQHF.

The V call is TRBV18, the J call TRBJ1-1, with 7 bases that match TRBD1. The V gene's germline CDR1 is KGHSH and CDR2 LQKENI. V was pared by 3 bases and J by 5 bases, with 12 bases of the junction left unmatched. This CDR3 contains 16 residues. The CDR3 protein is CASSPDHSTGETEAFF. CDR3 DNA: TGTGCCAGCTCACCGGATCATTCCACAGGGGAGACTGAAGCTTTCTTT.

This chain links TRBV9 with TRBJ1-1; D perhaps matches TRBD1 (6 bases). CDR1 and CDR2 from the germline V gene are SGDLS and YYNGEE. V lost 2 bases and J lost 3, with 14 bases in between. The CDR3 totals 15 residues. CDR3 residues: CASSVNREGDTEAFF. In DNA, the CDR3 is TGTGCCAGCAGCGTGAACAGGGAAGGGGACACTGAAGCTTTCTTT.

This clone was picked up one time. This chain connects TRBV5-4 to TRBJ2-7; D might be TRBD1 (6 bases). CDR1 SGHNT and CDR2 YYREEE come from the germline V gene (reference sequence). This CDR3 region has 13 residues. The germline V and J ends were trimmed by 2 bases and 2 bases, with 8 bases remaining between them. As DNA, the CDR3 is TGTGCCAGCAGCTTTACAGGGACCTACGAGCAGTACTTC. Its protein is CASSFTGTYEQYF.